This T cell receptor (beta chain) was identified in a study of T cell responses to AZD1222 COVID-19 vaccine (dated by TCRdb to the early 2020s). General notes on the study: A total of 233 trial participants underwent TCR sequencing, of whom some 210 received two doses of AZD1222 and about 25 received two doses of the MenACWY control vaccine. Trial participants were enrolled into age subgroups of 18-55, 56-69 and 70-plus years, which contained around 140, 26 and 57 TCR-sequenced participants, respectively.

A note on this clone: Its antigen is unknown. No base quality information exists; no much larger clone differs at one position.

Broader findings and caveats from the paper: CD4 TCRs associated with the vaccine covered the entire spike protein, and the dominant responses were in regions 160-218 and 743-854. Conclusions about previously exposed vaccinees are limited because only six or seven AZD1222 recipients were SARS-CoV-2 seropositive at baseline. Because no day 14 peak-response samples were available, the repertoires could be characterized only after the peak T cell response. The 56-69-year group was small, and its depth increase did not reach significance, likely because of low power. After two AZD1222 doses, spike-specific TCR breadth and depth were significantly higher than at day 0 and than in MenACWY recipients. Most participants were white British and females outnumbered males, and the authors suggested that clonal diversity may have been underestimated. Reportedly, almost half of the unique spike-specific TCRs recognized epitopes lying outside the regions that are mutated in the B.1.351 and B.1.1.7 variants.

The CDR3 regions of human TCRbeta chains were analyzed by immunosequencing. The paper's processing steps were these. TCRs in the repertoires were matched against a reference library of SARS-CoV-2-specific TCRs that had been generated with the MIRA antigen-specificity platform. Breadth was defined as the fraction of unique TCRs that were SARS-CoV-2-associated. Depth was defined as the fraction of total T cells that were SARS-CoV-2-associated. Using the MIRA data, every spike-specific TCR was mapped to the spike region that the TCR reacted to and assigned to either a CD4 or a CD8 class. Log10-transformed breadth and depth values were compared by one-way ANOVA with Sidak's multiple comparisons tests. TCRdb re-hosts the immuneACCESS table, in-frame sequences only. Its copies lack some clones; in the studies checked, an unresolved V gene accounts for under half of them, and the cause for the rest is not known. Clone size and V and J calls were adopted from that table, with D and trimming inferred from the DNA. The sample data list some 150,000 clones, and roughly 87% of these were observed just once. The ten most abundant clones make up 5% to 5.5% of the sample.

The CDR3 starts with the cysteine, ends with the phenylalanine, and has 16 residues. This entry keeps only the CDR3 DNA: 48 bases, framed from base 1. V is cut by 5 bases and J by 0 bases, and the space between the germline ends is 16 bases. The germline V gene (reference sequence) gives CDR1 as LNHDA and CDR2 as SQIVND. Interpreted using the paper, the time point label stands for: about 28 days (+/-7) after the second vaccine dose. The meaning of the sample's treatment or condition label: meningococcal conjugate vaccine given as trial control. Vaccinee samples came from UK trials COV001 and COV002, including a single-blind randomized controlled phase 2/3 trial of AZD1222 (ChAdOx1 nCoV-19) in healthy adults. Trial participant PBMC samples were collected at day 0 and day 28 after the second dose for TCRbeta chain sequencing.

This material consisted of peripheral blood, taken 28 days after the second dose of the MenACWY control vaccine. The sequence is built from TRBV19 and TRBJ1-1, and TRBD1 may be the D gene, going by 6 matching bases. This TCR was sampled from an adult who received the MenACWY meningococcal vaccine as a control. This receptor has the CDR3 CASSAPPGHLNTEAFF. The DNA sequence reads TGTGCCAGTAGTGCTCCTCCGGGACATTTGAACACTGAAGCTTTCTTT.